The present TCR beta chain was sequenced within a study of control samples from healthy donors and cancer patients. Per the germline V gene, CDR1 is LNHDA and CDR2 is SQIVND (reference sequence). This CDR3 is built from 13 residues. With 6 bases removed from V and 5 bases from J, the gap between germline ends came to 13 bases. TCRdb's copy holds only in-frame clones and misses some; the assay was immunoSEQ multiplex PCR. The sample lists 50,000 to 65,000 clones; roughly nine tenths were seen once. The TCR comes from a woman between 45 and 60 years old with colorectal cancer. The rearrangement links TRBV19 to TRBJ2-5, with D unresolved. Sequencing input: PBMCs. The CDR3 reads CASSGRLRETQYF. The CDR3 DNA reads TGTGCCAGTAGCGGTAGGCTGCGGGAGACCCAGTACTTC.